These 13 T cell receptor beta chains originate from one sample sequenced in a study of response to subunit inactivated influenza vaccine. From the RT-PCR reads, TCRdb called clonotypes with MiXCR, one entry per CDR3 protein. Among roughly 460,000 distinct CDR3 sequences, about a tenth were seen once, and the ten largest hold roughly 12%. The source material was PBMCs from blood, sampled 40 to 50 days after vaccination. These TCRs come from a middle-aged man who received an inactivated influenza vaccine.

This clonotype was observed many times. The chain joins TRBV5-6 to TRBJ2-7; 10 bases are a match to TRBD1. Trimming at V came to 4 bases and at J to 5 bases, leaving 3 bases not matched to a gene. There are 13 residues in the CDR3. CDR1 and CDR2 (germline): SGHDT, YYEEEE. The CDR3 region is CASSTGTGDEQYF. Here the CDR3 DNA reads TGTGCCAGCAGCACCGGGACAGGGGACGAGCAGTACTTC.

The table lists this clonotype with a few counts. This chain uses TRBV29-1 with TRBJ2-7; TRBD1 aligns across 11 bases. Germline V gene lookup returns CDR1 SQVTM and CDR2 ANQGSEA. The CDR3 loop spans 14 amino acids. V was clipped by 0 bases and J by 6 bases; unmatched bases: 4. The CDR3 spells CSVEDGTGGGEQYF. The CDR3 bases are TGCAGCGTTGAAGATGGGACAGGGGGGGGCGAGCAGTACTTC.

This clonotype was detected ten times or more. The J gene is TRBJ2-1, the V gene TRBV11-2, with D possibly being TRBD2 (5 bases). This CDR3 region has 15 residues. V dropped 2 bases and J dropped 1 base, with 9 bases sitting between them. The germline gives CDR1 SGHAT, CDR2 FQNNGV. CDR3 coding DNA: TGTGCCAGCAGCTTATTAGCGACATCCTACAATGAGCAGTTCTTC. As protein: CASSLLATSYNEQFF.

The chain has TRBV5-1 and TRBJ2-1, with a tentative D call TRBD1 (6 bases). Germline values: CDR1 SGHRS, CDR2 YFSETQ. V lost 2 bases, J lost 1 base, and 10 bases lay in between. The CDR3 length is 15 residues. CDR3: CASSFQQGSYNEQFF. The CDR3 nucleotides are TGCGCCAGCAGCTTCCAGCAGGGGTCCTACAATGAGCAGTTCTTC.

This clonotype has ten or more counts. The J gene is TRBJ1-1, the V gene TRBV29-1; a weak D match, TRBD1 (5 bases). V lost 6 bases and J lost 0, with 11 bases in between. From germline, CDR1 is SQVTM and CDR2 ANQGSEA. The CDR3 contains 13 residues. The CDR3 loop reads CSVRGVLNTEAFF. The CDR3, as DNA: TGCAGCGTGCGGGGGGTCTTGAACACTGAAGCTTTCTTT.

The CDR3 bases are TGTGCCAGCAGTTCGGACAGGGTTCCGACGCAGTACTTC. It encodes CASSSDRVPTQYF. The gene calls are TRBV5-4 and TRBJ2-7, with TRBD1 matching 8 bases. Germline V gives CDR1 SGHNT, CDR2 YYREEE (reference sequence). V lost 5 bases and J lost 9; bases outside the gene matches: 10. The CDR3 runs to 13 residues.

The chain joins TRBV5-1 to TRBJ2-3, with 7 bases lining up with TRBD2. CDR1 and CDR2 from the germline V gene are SGHRS and YFSETQ. V was clipped by 4 bases and J by 1 base; unmatched bases: 6. This CDR3 is 15 amino acids long. The CDR3 here is CASSNGGGGTDTQYF. CDR3 coding DNA: TGCGCCAGCAGCAATGGGGGGGGAGGCACAGATACGCAGTATTTT. The full variable domain, with the rest looked up from reference TRBV5-1 and TRBJ2-3, is KAGVTQTPRYLIKTRGQQVTLSCSPISGHRSVSWYQQTPGQGLQFLFEYFSETQRNKGNFPGRFSGRQFSNSRSEMNVSTLELGDSALYLCASSNGGGGTDTQYFGPGTRLTVL.

This clonotype has a count of ten or more. The chain uses TRBV20-1 and TRBJ2-1; D is perhaps TRBD2 (6 bases). V lost 5 bases and J lost 5, with 16 bases in between. Germline assignment: CDR1 DFQATT and CDR2 SNEGSKA (reference sequence). The CDR3 is 14 residues long. The CDR3, as DNA: TGCAGTGCTGGCGGAAGTAGCGGCAACAATGAGCAGTTCTTC. Its protein is CSAGGSSGNNEQFF.

V is TRBV14 and J is TRBJ2-2, with TRBD2 matching over 8 bases. The J segment lost 5 bases and the V segment lost 0 bases, leaving 8 bases of the junction unmatched. The CDR3 consists of 17 residues. The germline V gene encodes CDR1 SGHDN and CDR2 FVKESK. The CDR3 bases are TGTGCCAGCAGCCAAGATATCGAGCGGGGGCGTACCGGGGAGCTGTTTTTT. It codes for CASSQDIERGRTGELFF.

V usage is TRBV12-3 or TRBV12-4 and J usage is TRBJ2-5; D not certain. Deletions cut 1 base from V and 5 bases from J, with 17 bases between. The CDR3 consists of 16 residues. CDR3 protein: CASSLGPDINLETQYF. The CDR3 nucleotides read TGTGCCAGCAGTTTAGGACCCGATATTAACCTCGAGACCCAGTACTTC.

This clonotype was detected a few times. The chain carries TRBV7-9 and TRBJ2-7; D not certain. The CDR3 loop spans 15 amino acids. Germline lookup yields CDR1 SEHNR and CDR2 FQNEAQ (reference sequence). The V end was cut by 5 bases, the J end by 2 bases, with 16 bases between. The CDR3 reads CASSTNVGLPYEQYF. The CDR3 nucleotides are TGTGCCAGCAGCACAAACGTGGGGTTACCCTACGAGCAGTACTTC.

A few counts support this clonotype. This chain links TRBV7-2 with TRBJ1-6; D remains unclear. In germline, CDR1 is SGHTA, CDR2 FQGNSA. The CDR3 is made up of 14 amino acids. Trimming pared 5 bases from V and 8 bases from J, leaving 13 bases between. CDR3 sequence (DNA): TGTGCCAGCAGCCGACACAGTCGGGATTCACCCCTCCACTTT. This encodes CASSRHSRDSPLHF.

The DNA of the CDR3 is TGCAGTGCTAGTCCCATTAGCGGGAGGGCCCTGTTGAACGAGCAGTACTTC. This codes for CSASPISGRALLNEQYF. This chain connects TRBV20-1 to TRBJ2-7; 11 bases line up with TRBD2. From germline, CDR1 is DFQATT and CDR2 SNEGSKA (reference sequence). The CDR3 spans 17 residues. Germline trimming cut 3 bases from V and 5 bases from J; bases unmatched to any gene: 15.